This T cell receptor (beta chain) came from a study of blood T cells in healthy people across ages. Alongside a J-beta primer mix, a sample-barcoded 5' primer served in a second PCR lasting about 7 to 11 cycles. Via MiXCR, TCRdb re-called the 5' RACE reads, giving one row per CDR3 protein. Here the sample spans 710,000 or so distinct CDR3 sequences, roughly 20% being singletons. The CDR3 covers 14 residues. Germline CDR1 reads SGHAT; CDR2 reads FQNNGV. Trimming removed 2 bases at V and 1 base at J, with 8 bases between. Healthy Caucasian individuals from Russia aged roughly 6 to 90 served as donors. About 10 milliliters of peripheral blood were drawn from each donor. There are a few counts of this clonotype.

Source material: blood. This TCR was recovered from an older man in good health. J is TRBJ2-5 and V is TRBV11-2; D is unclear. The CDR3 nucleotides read TGTGCCAGCAGCTTACGGGTAACCCAAGAGACCCAGTACTTC. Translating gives CASSLRVTQETQYF.